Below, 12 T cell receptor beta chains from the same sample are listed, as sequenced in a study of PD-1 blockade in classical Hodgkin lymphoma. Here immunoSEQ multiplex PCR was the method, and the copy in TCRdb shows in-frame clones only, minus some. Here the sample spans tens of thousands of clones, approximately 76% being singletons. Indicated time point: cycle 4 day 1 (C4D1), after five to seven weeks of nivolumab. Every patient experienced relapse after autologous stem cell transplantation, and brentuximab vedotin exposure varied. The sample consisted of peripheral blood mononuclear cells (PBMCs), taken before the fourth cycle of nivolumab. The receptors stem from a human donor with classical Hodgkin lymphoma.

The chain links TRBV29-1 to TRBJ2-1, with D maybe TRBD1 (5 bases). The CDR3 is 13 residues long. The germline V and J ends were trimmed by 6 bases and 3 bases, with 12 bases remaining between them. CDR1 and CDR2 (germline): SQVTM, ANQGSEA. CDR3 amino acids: CSVIKDSYNEQFF. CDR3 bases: TGCAGCGTCATAAAAGACAGCTACAATGAGCAGTTCTTC.

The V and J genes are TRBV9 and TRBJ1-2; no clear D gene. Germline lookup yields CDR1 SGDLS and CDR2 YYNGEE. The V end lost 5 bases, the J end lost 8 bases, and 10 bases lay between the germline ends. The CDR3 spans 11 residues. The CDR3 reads CASRNSGGYTF. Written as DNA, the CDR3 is TGTGCCAGCAGAAACAGTGGAGGCTACACCTTC.

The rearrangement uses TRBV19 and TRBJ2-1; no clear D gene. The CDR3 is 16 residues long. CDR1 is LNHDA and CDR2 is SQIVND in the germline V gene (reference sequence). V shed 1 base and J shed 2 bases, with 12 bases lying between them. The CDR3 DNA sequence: TGTGCCAGTAGTATAGTTGCCAGTCAGCCCTACAATGAGCAGTTCTTC. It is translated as CASSIVASQPYNEQFF.

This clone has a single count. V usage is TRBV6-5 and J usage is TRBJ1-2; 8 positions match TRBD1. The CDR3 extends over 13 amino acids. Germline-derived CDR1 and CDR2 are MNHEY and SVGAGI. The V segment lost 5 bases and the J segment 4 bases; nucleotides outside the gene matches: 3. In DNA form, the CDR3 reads TGTGCCAGCAGTGGACAGGGCAGCTATGGCTACACCTTC. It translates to CASSGQGSYGYTF.

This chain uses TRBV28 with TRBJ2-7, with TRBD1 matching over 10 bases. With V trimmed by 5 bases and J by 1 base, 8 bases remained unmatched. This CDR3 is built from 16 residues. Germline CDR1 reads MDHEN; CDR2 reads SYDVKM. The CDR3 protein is CASSSPGQGNSYEQYF. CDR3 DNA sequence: TGTGCCAGCAGTAGCCCGGGACAGGGGAATTCCTACGAGCAGTACTTC.

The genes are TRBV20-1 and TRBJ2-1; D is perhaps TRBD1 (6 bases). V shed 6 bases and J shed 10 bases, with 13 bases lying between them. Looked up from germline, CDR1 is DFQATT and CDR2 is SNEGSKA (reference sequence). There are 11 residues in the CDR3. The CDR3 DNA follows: TGCAGTGCCAGAAAAGACAGGGAGCAGTTCTTC. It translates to CSARKDREQFF.

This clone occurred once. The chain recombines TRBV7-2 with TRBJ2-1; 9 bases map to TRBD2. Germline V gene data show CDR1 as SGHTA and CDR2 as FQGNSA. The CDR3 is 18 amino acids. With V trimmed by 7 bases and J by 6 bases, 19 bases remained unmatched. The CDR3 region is CASTRGGRAGTKINEQFF. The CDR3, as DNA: TGTGCCAGCACGAGGGGCGGGAGGGCCGGTACCAAAATCAATGAGCAGTTCTTC.

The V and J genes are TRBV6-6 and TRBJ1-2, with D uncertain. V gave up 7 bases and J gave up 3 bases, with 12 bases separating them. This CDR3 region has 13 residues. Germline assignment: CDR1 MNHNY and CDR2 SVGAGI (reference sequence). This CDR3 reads CASNPQRYYGYTF. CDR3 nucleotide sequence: TGTGCCAGCAATCCACAGCGATACTATGGCTACACCTTC.

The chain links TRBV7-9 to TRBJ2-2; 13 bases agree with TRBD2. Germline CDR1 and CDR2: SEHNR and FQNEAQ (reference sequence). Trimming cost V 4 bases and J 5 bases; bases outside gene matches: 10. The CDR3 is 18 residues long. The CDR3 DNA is TGTGCCAGCAGCTCCGCTCGACTAGCGGGAGGAGGAACCGGGGAGCTGTTTTTT. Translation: CASSSARLAGGGTGELFF.

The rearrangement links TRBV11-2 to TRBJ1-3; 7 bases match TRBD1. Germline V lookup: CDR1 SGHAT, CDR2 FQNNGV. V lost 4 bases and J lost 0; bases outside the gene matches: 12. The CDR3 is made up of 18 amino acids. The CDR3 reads CASSSRAGQFFSGNTIYF. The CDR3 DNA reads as TGTGCCAGCAGCTCCCGTGCGGGACAGTTCTTCTCTGGAAACACCATATATTTT.

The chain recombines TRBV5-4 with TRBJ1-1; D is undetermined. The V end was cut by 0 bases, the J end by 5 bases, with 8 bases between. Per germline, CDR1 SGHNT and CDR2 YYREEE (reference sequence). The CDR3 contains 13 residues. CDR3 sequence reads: CASSLAGSTEAFF. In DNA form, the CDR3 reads TGTGCCAGCAGCTTGGCCGGTTCGACTGAAGCTTTCTTT.

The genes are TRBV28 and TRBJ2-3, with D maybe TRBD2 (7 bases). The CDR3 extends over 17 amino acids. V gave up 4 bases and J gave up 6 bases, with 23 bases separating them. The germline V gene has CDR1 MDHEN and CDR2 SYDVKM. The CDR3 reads CASSSPGRGQVADTQYF. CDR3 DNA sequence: TGTGCCAGCAGTTCCCCAGGGAGGGGACAAGTCGCTGATACGCAGTATTTT.